This TCR beta chain was sequenced during a study of identical twins. Points from the study as a whole: The degree of excess twin sharing was weaker in beta out-of-frame sequences.

Germline CDR1 is SGHKS and CDR2 is YYEKEE (reference sequence). This CDR3 has 16 residues. V gave up 0 bases and J gave up 6 bases, with 15 bases separating them. A word on this clonotype: As yet, its antigen is unknown.

TCRdb analysed the 5' RACE reads with MiXCR anew, one entry per CDR3 protein. The sample has over 600,000 distinct CDR3 sequences, 21% seen once. These records were also assigned to another study, of T cells expressing NK-cell markers. That work states: Serological testing identified most of the eight sequenced donors as HCMV-seropositive and one as seronegative.

The chain carries TRBV5-5 and TRBJ2-2; D remains unclear. The sequenced sample was PBMCs. The source of this sequence is a woman between 18 and 29 years old in good health. For the CDR3, the DNA is TGTGCCAGCAGCTTGGGCGCCATCGGCCTTCCCGGGGAGCTGTTTTTT. This codes for CASSLGAIGLPGELFF.